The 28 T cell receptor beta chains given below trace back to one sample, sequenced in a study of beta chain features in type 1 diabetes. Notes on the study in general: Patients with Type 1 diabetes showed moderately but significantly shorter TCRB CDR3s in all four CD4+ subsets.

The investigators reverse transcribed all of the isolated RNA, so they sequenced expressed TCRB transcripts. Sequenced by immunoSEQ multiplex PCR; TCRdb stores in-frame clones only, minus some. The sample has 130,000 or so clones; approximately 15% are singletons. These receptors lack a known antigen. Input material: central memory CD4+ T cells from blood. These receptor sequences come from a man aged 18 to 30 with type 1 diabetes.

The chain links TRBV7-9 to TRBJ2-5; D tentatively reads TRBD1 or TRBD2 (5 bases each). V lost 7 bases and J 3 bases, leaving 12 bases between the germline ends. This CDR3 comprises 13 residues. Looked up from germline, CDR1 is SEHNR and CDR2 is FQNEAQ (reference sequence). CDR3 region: CASTKLGEETQYF. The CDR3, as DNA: TGTGCCAGCACTAAGTTGGGGGAAGAGACCCAGTACTTC.

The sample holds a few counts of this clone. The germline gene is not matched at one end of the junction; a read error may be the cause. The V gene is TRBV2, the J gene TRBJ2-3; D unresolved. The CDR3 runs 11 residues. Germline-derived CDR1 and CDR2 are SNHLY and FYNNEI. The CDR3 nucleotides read TGTGCCGGCAGATACGCAGATACGCAGTATTTT. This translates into CAGRYADTQYF.

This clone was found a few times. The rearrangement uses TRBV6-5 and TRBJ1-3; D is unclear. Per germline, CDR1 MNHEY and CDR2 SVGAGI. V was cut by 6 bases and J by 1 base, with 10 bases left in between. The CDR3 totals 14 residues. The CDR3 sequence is CASRPNNSGNTIYF. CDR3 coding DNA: TGTGCCAGCAGACCTAATAATTCTGGAAACACCATATATTTT.

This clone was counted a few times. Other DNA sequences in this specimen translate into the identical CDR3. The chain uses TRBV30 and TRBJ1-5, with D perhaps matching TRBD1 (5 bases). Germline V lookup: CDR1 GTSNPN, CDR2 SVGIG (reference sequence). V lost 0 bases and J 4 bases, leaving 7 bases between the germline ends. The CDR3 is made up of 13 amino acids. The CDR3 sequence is CAWSVRGNQPQHF. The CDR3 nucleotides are TGTGCCTGGAGTGTACGGGGGAATCAGCCCCAGCATTTT.

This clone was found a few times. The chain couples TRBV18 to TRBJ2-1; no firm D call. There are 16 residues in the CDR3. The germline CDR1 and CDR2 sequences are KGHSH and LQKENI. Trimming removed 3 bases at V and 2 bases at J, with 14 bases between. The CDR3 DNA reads TGTGCCAGCTCACCGGTTTGGCAAAGAGCCTACAATGAGCAGTTCTTC. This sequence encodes CASSPVWQRAYNEQFF.

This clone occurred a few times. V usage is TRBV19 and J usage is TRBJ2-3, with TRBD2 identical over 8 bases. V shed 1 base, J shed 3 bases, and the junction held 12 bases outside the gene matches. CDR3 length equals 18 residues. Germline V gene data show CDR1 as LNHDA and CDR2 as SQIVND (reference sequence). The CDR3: CASSIVKSAGGQTDTQYF. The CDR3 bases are TGTGCCAGTAGTATAGTAAAATCGGCGGGAGGCCAAACAGATACGCAGTATTTT.

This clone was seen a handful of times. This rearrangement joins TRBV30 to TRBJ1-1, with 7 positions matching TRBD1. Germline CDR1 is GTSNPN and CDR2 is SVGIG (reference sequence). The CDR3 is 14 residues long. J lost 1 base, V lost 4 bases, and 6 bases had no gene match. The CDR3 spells CAWNRGGSNTEAFF. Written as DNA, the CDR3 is TGTGCCTGGAACAGGGGAGGATCGAACACTGAAGCTTTCTTT.

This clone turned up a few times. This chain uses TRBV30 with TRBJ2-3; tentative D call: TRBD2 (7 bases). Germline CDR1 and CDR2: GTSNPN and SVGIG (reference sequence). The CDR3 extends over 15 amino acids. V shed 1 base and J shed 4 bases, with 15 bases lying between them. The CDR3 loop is CAWSAAGQAPDTQYF. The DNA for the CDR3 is TGTGCCTGGAGTGCAGCGGGACAAGCTCCAGATACGCAGTATTTT. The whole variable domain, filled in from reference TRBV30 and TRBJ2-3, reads SQTIHQWPATLVQPVGSPLSLECTVEGTSNPNLYWYRQAAGRGLQLLFYSVGIGQISSEVPQNLSASRPQDRQFILSSKKLLLSDSGFYLCAWSAAGQAPDTQYFGPGTRLTVL.

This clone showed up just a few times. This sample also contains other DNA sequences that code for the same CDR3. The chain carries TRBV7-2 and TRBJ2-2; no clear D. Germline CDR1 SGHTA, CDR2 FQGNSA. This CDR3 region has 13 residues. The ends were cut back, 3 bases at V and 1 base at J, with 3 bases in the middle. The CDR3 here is CASSLGNTGELFF. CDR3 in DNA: TGTGCCAGCAGCTTGGGGAACACCGGGGAGCTGTTTTTT.

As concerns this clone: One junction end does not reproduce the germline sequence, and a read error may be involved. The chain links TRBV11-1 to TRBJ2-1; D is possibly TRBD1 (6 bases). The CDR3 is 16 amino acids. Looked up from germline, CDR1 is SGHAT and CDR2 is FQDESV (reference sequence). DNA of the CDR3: TGTGCCAGCAGCTTGAATACAGGGTCGTCCTACAATGAGCAGCTCTTC. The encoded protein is CASSLNTGSSYNEQLF.

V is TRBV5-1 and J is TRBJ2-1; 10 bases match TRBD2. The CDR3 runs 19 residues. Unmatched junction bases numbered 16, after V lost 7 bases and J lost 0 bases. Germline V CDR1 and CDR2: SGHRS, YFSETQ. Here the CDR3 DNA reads TGCGCCAGCGGAACTAGCGGGACTAAGTGGGGAAGCTCCTACAATGAGCAGTTCTTC. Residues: CASGTSGTKWGSSYNEQFF.

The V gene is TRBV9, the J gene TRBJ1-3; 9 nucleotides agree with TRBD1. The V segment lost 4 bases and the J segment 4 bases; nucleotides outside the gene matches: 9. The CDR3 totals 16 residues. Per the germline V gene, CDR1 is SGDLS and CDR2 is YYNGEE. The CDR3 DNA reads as TGTGCCAGCAGCCCGGGACAGGGTGAAATAGGAAACACCATATATTTT. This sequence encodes CASSPGQGEIGNTIYF.

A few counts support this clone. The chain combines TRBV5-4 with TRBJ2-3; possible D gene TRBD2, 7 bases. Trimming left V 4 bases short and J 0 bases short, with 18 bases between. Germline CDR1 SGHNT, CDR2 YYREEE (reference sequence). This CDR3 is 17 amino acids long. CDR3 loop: CASSDPTRGASTDTQYF. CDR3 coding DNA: TGTGCCAGCAGCGATCCGACCCGGGGGGCCAGCACAGATACGCAGTATTTT.

The CDR3, as DNA: TGTGCCAGCAGTCCTAGGACAGGGATTTTTGCGCAGTATTTT. As protein: CASSPRTGIFAQYF. The chain combines TRBV25-1 with TRBJ2-3; TRBD1 matches at 8 bases. This CDR3 comprises 14 residues. Germline V gene data show CDR1 as MGHDK and CDR2 as SYGVNS. V lost 5 bases, J lost 10 bases, and 11 bases stayed unmatched.

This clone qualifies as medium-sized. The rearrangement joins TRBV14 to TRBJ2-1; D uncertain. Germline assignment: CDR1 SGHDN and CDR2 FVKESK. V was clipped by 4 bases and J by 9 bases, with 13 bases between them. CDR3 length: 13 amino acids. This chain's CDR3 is CASSPPAISEQFF. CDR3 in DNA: TGTGCCAGCAGCCCGCCTGCAATCAGTGAGCAGTTCTTC.

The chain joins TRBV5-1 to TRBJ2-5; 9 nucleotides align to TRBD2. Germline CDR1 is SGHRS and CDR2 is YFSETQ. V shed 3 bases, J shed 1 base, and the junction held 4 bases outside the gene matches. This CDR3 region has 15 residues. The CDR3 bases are TGCGCCAGCAGCTATAGCGGGAGCGCCCAAGAGACCCAGTACTTC. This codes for CASSYSGSAQETQYF.

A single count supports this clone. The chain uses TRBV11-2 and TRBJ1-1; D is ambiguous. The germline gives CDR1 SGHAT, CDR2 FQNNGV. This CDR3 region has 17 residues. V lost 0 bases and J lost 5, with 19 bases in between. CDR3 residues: CASSLDSRRPKRTEAFF. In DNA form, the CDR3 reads TGTGCCAGCAGCTTAGATTCCCGCAGGCCAAAGAGGACTGAAGCTTTCTTT.

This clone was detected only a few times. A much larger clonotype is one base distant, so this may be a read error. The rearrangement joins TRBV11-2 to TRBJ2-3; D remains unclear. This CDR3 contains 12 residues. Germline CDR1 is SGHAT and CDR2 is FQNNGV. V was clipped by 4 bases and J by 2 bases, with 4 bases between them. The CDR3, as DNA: TGTGCCAGCAGCTCTTTCACAGATACGCAGTATTTT. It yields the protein CASSSFTDTQYF.

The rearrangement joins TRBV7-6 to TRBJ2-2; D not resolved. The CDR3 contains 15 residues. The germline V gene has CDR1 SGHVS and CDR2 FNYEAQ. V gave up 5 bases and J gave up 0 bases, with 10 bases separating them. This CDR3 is CASSQGSTNTGELFF. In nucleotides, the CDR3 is TGTGCCAGCAGCCAAGGAAGTACGAACACCGGGGAGCTGTTTTTT.

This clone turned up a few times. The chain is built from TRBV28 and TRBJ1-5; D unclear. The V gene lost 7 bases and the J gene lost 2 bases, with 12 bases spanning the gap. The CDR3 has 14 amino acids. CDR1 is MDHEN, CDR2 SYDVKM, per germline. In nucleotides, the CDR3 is TGTGCCAGCAAGCGGGAGGAGGGCAATCAGCCCCAGCATTTT. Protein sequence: CASKREEGNQPQHF.

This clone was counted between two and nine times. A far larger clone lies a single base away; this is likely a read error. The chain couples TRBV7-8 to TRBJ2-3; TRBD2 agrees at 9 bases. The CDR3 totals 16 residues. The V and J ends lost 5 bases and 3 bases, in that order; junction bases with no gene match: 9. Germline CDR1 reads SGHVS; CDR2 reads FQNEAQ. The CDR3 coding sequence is TGTGCCAGCAGCCCCAGGCGGGGGGGGCCAACAGATACGCAGTATTTT. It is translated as CASSPRRGGPTDTQYF.

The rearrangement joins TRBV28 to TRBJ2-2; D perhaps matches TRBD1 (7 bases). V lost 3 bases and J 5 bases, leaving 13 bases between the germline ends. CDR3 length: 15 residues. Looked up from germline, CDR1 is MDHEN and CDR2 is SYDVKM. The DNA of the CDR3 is TGTGCCAGCAGTTTTCCAGGGGGAGGAACCGGGGAGCTGTTTTTT. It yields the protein CASSFPGGGTGELFF.

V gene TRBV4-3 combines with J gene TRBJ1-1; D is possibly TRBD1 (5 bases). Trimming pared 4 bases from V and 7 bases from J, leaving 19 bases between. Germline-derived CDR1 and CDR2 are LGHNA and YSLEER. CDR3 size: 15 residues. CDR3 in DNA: TGCGCCAGCAGCCTCAAATCCCCTCACAGGATTGAAGCTTTCTTT. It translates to CASSLKSPHRIEAFF.

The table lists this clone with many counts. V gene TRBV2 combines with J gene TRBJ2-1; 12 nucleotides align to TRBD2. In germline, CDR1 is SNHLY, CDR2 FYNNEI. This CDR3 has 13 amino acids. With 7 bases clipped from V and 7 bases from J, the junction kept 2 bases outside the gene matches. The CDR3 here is CASTGLAGNEQFF. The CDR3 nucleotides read TGTGCCAGCACGGGACTAGCGGGTAATGAGCAGTTCTTC.

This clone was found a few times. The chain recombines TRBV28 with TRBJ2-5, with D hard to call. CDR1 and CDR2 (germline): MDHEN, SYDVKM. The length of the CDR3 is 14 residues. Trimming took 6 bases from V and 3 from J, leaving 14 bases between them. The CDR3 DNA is TGTGCCAGCAGGGGGAATCGGGCGGAAGAGACCCAGTACTTC. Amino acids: CASRGNRAEETQYF.

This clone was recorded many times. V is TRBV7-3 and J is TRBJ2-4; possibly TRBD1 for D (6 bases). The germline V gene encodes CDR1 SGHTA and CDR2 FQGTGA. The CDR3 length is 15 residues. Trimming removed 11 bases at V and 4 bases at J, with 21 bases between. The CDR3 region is CAPPLGHRVKNIQYF. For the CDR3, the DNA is TGTGCCCCGCCTTTAGGGCACAGGGTGAAAAACATTCAGTACTTC.

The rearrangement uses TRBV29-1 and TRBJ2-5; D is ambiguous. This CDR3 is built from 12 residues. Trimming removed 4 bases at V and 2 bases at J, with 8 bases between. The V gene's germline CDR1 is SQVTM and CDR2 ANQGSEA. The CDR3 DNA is TGCAGCGTTGGGCACGGGCAAGAGACCCAGTACTTC. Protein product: CSVGHGQETQYF.

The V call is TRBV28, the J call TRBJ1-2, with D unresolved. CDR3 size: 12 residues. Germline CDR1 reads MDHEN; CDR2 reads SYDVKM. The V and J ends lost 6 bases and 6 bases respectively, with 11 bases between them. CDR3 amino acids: CASSHRGDGYTF. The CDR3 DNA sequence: TGTGCCAGCAGCCACCGGGGAGATGGCTACACCTTC.